The 25 T cell receptor beta chains below all came from one sample that was sequenced in a study of technical replicates of blood from several donors. TCRdb's copy holds only in-frame clones and misses some; the assay was immunoSEQ multiplex PCR. The data contain 40,000 to 65,000 clones, roughly 86% of them seen just once; the ten biggest clones take up 5.6%. What was sequenced was PBMCs. These receptors came from a human donor in good health. Some clones in this sample may be carry-over from other donors' samples.

The V and J genes are TRBV28 and TRBJ1-2; 9 positions match TRBD1. Trimming cost V 6 bases and J 5 bases; bases outside gene matches: 7. The CDR3 covers 14 residues. The V gene's germline CDR1 is MDHEN and CDR2 SYDVKM. The CDR3 loop reads CASSSGQGSYGYTF. Here the CDR3 DNA reads TGTGCCAGCAGCAGCGGACAGGGGTCATATGGCTACACCTTC.

V gene TRBV13 combines with J gene TRBJ2-5; D might be TRBD1 (5 bases). V was clipped by 4 bases and J by 5 bases, with 14 bases between them. The CDR3 totals 14 residues. The germline CDR1 and CDR2 sequences are PRHDT and FYEKMQ (reference sequence). In DNA, the CDR3 is TGTGCCAGCAGCTCCGACCCCAGGGCGGAGACCCAGTACTTC. Translation gives CASSSDPRAETQYF.

The genes are TRBV5-4 and TRBJ2-2, with 8 bases aligning to TRBD2. The germline V gene has CDR1 SGHNT and CDR2 YYREEE (reference sequence). The V segment lost 4 bases and the J segment 6 bases; nucleotides outside the gene matches: 11. The CDR3 loop spans 16 amino acids. The CDR3 sequence is CASSTGTRAVAGELFF. The DNA for the CDR3 is TGTGCCAGCAGCACCGGGACTAGGGCTGTGGCCGGGGAGCTGTTTTTT.

This chain links TRBV11-2 with TRBJ2-1; 8 bases are shared with TRBD2. This CDR3 contains 13 residues. V shed 5 bases and J 9 bases; nucleotides not matched to a gene: 6. The germline gives CDR1 SGHAT, CDR2 FQNNGV. The CDR3 coding sequence is TGTGCCAGCAGCGGAAGCGGGGGACCTGAGCAGTTCTTC. It specifies CASSGSGGPEQFF.

This chain links TRBV5-1 with TRBJ1-2, with D unclear. Trimming stripped 4 bases from V and 5 bases from J, with 24 bases between. The CDR3 is 17 amino acids. Germline-derived CDR1 and CDR2 are SGHRS and YFSETQ. CDR3 nucleotide sequence: TGCGCCAGCAGCCCGACAAAGACCAACGGGGTATGGTATGGCTACACCTTC. Translating it yields CASSPTKTNGVWYGYTF.

The chain carries TRBV13 and TRBJ2-2; D call uncertain. The V gene lost 6 bases and the J gene lost 3 bases, with 11 bases spanning the gap. The length of the CDR3 is 14 residues. Germline V gene sequence: CDR1 PRHDT, CDR2 FYEKMQ (reference sequence). The CDR3 DNA reads as TGTGCCAGCAGTCTGACTCGCTACACCGGGGAGCTGTTTTTT. Encoded protein: CASSLTRYTGELFF.

The chain combines TRBV29-1 with TRBJ2-5; D is unresolved. This CDR3 is 13 amino acids long. Per germline, CDR1 SQVTM and CDR2 ANQGSEA. Trimming shortened V by 5 bases and J by 1 base, and 11 bases separated the two germline ends. The CDR3 sequence is CSVPLEIQETQYF. DNA of the CDR3: TGCAGCGTTCCCCTAGAAATCCAAGAGACCCAGTACTTC.

The chain carries TRBV6-6 and TRBJ2-7; weak D call: TRBD1 (5 bases). CDR3 length equals 14 residues. Germline-derived CDR1 and CDR2 are MNHNY and SVGAGI (reference sequence). V lost 3 bases and J lost 3, with 12 bases in between. The CDR3 here is CASSYAPGHYEQYF. The CDR3 DNA follows: TGTGCCAGCAGTTATGCCCCAGGGCACTACGAGCAGTACTTC.

The chain has TRBV18 and TRBJ2-7; no clear D. CDR3 length: 15 amino acids. Trimming removed 0 bases at V and 3 bases at J, with 12 bases between. The germline V gene has CDR1 KGHSH and CDR2 LQKENI. As DNA, the CDR3 is TGTGCCAGCTCACCACCGAGATCCCCGATCTACGAGCAGTACTTC. Translating gives CASSPPRSPIYEQYF.

This chain uses TRBV4-2 with TRBJ1-2; 10 bases line up with TRBD1. The CDR3 sequence is 14 residues long. Trimming took 3 bases from V and 8 from J; bases not matched to a gene: 6. Germline V gene data show CDR1 as LGHNA and CDR2 as YNFKEQ. CDR3 sequence: CASSQPGTGEGYTF. The CDR3 nucleotides read TGTGCCAGCAGCCAGCCCGGGACAGGGGAAGGCTACACCTTC.

DNA of the CDR3: TGCGCCAGCAGCCCGCCAGGACAGCGCTCCTATGGCTACACCTTC. This translates into CASSPPGQRSYGYTF. V gene TRBV4-1 combines with J gene TRBJ1-2; D possibly corresponds to TRBD1 (6 bases). The germline V gene has CDR1 MGHRA and CDR2 YSYEKL. The V end lost 4 bases, the J end lost 4 bases, and 16 bases lay between the germline ends. The CDR3 has 15 residues.

This clone was picked up one time. The chain combines TRBV4-1 with TRBJ2-7; TRBD1 aligns across 9 bases. V trimming: 0 bases; J trimming: 0 bases; junction bases outside the gene matches: 3. The germline V gene has CDR1 MGHRA and CDR2 YSYEKL. The CDR3 extends over 16 amino acids. CDR3 protein: CASSQEQGASSYEQYF. CDR3 coding DNA: TGCGCCAGCAGCCAAGAACAGGGGGCAAGCTCCTACGAGCAGTACTTC.

The chain has TRBV12-5 and TRBJ1-4; D unresolved. CDR3 length: 13 amino acids. V lost 4 bases, J lost 11 bases, and 14 bases lay in between. Per germline, CDR1 LGHNT and CDR2 FRNRAP. The CDR3 loop is CASGSRTGGKLFF. CDR3 nucleotide sequence: TGTGCTAGTGGTTCAAGGACGGGCGGGAAACTGTTTTTT.

The genes are TRBV28 and TRBJ1-3, with 8 bases matching TRBD1. Germline V gives CDR1 MDHEN, CDR2 SYDVKM. The length of the CDR3 is 16 residues. With V trimmed by 6 bases and J by 0 bases, 7 bases remained unmatched. Written as DNA, the CDR3 is TGTGCCAGCAGAGGACAGGGAGTAGCCTCTGGAAACACCATATATTTT. This encodes CASRGQGVASGNTIYF.

The rearrangement uses TRBV6-6 and TRBJ1-2, with 9 nucleotides matching TRBD1. V was clipped by 6 bases and J by 4 bases; unmatched bases: 9. This CDR3 spans 15 amino acids. Germline V gives CDR1 MNHNY, CDR2 SVGAGI (reference sequence). Written as DNA, the CDR3 is TGTGCCAGCAGCCCCGGACAGGGGCTGAGCTATGGCTACACCTTC. Encoded protein: CASSPGQGLSYGYTF.

The V call is TRBV4-3, the J call TRBJ1-2; TRBD1 agrees at 9 bases. Germline-derived CDR1 and CDR2 are LGHNA and YSLEER. Trimming took 2 bases from V and 9 from J; bases not matched to a gene: 4. This CDR3 region has 13 residues. The CDR3 nucleotides are TGCGCCAGCAGCCAAACCGGGACAGGGCGCTACACCTTC. This codes for CASSQTGTGRYTF.

The J gene is TRBJ2-7, the V gene TRBV6-6; TRBD2 agrees at 10 bases. V gave up 8 bases and J gave up 4 bases; unmatched junction bases: 5. CDR3 length: 13 amino acids. Germline V lookup: CDR1 MNHNY, CDR2 SVGAGI (reference sequence). As DNA, the CDR3 is TGTGCCAGCGGACTAGCGGAGCGTTACGAGCAGTACTTC. Encoded protein: CASGLAERYEQYF.

Written as DNA, the CDR3 is TGTGCCAGCAGCTTTGGCGGGGGGGGATTGGAGACCCAGTACTTC. This sequence encodes CASSFGGGGLETQYF. This chain uses TRBV5-4 with TRBJ2-5; 9 nucleotides match TRBD2. Germline V gene data show CDR1 as SGHNT and CDR2 as YYREEE (reference sequence). This CDR3 region has 15 residues. The ends lost 2 bases at V and 5 bases at J; junction bases unmatched: 7.

The chain recombines TRBV19 with TRBJ2-3; TRBD1 matches at 7 bases. The CDR3 has 14 residues. Germline V CDR1 and CDR2: LNHDA, SQIVND (reference sequence). With 6 bases clipped from V and 7 bases from J, the junction kept 10 bases outside the gene matches. The CDR3 sequence: CASRRGQGIHTQYF. CDR3 DNA sequence: TGTGCCAGTAGAAGGGGGCAAGGGATACATACGCAGTATTTT.

The genes are TRBV7-6 and TRBJ2-5; 9 nucleotides align to TRBD2. Per the germline V gene, CDR1 is SGHVS and CDR2 is FNYEAQ. V dropped 4 bases and J dropped 6; count of bases not matched to a gene: 6. There are 14 residues in the CDR3. As DNA, the CDR3 is TGTGCCAGCAGCTATAGCGGGGGCGGGAAGACCCAGTACTTC. This encodes CASSYSGGGKTQYF.

The V call is TRBV5-1, the J call TRBJ2-7; the D is unclear. CDR1 is SGHRS and CDR2 is YFSETQ in the germline V gene. Trimming took 1 base from V and 2 from J, leaving 10 bases between them. The CDR3 runs 14 residues. DNA of the CDR3: TGCGCCAGCAGCTTGTCCCCAGGAACCTACGAGCAGTACTTC. Its protein product is CASSLSPGTYEQYF. The complete variable domain, with remaining parts taken from reference TRBV5-1 and TRBJ2-7, reads KAGVTQTPRYLIKTRGQQVTLSCSPISGHRSVSWYQQTPGQGLQFLFEYFSETQRNKGNFPGRFSGRQFSNSRSEMNVSTLELGDSALYLCASSLSPGTYEQYFGPGTRLTVT.

J is TRBJ2-3 and V is TRBV5-4, with 7 bases that match TRBD2. The CDR3 length is 15 residues. Trimming removed 2 bases from V and 1 base from J; junction bases left unmatched: 4. CDR1 SGHNT and CDR2 YYREEE come from the germline V gene (reference sequence). This CDR3 reads CASSFSLAGTDTQYF. The DNA for the CDR3 is TGTGCCAGCAGCTTCAGTCTAGCGGGCACAGATACGCAGTATTTT.

The rearrangement uses TRBV13 and TRBJ2-2, with D perhaps TRBD2 (5 bases). The CDR3 contains 15 residues. Trimming left V 3 bases short and J 5 bases short, with 13 bases between. Germline values: CDR1 PRHDT, CDR2 FYEKMQ (reference sequence). CDR3 nucleotide sequence: TGTGCCAGCAGCTTGAGCGGAGATGGTACCGGGGAGCTGTTTTTT. It yields the protein CASSLSGDGTGELFF.

The gene calls are TRBV27 and TRBJ1-2, with D uncertain. The CDR3 totals 12 residues. The germline V and J ends were trimmed by 10 bases and 8 bases, with 17 bases remaining between them. Germline lookup yields CDR1 MNHEY and CDR2 SMNVEV (reference sequence). CDR3 in amino acids: CATHYRGRGYTF. The CDR3 DNA is TGTGCCACTCACTACCGGGGTAGAGGCTACACCTTC.

The chain is built from TRBV10-3 and TRBJ2-3; D is perhaps TRBD1 (5 bases). Germline-derived CDR1 and CDR2 are ENHRY and SYGVKD. The CDR3 covers 17 residues. V lost 2 bases, J lost 5 bases, and 20 bases lay in between. The chain's CDR3 is CAISELDTGRLGDTQYF. The CDR3 DNA reads TGTGCCATCAGTGAGCTCGATACAGGACGGTTGGGAGATACGCAGTATTTT.